This TCR beta chain was found in a study of beta chain features in type 1 diabetes. Study at large: Sorted cells examined across all samples numbered around 110,000,000.

Germline V lookup: CDR1 SGHKS, CDR2 YYEKEE (reference sequence). V lost 4 bases, J lost 0 bases, and 14 bases lay in between. This CDR3 has 15 residues. Every bit of the isolated RNA underwent reverse transcription, so sequencing read expressed TCRB transcripts. Clones were sequenced by immunoSEQ multiplex PCR, and TCRdb holds only the in-frame ones, with some missing. The sample carries about 110,000 clones, roughly 40% recorded once. Study-wide points: Naive, central memory and Treg TCRB repertoires appeared more alike in patients than in healthy donors. These data did not resolve whether HLA type affects TCRB rearrangement.

This clone was seen only once. Antigen specificity is unknown. The source of this sequence is a woman younger than 35 in good health. This chain uses TRBV5-5 with TRBJ2-7; D is unclear. Sequencing was performed on stem cell memory CD4+ T cells from blood. CDR3 loop: CASSPLGPSSYEQYF. The CDR3, as DNA: TGTGCCAGCAGCCCCCTCGGTCCGAGCTCCTACGAGCAGTACTTC.